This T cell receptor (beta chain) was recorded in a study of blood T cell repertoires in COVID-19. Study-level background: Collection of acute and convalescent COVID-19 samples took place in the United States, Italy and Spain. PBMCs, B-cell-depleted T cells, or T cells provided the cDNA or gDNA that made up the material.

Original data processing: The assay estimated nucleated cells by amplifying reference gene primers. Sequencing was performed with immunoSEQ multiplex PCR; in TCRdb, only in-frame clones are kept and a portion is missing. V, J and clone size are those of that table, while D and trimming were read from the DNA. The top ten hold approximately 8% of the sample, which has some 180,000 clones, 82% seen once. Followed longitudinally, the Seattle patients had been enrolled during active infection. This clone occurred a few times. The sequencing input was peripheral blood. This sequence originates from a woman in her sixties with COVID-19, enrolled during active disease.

CDR3 region: CASSEAPRQGASLEFDGELFF. As DNA, the CDR3 is TGCGCCAGCAGTGAGGCCCCCCGACAGGGGGCGTCACTAGAGTTTGACGGGGAGCTGTTTTTT. The chain links TRBV10-1 to TRBJ2-2; 10 positions match TRBD1. After removal of 2 bases from V and 7 bases from J, the junction contained 22 bases not matched to a gene. Per germline, CDR1 WNHNN and CDR2 SYGVQD (reference sequence). This CDR3 spans 21 amino acids.